The clone carrying this TCR beta chain has a handful of counts. Its matching antigen is unknown. Profiling relied on immunoSEQ multiplex PCR, and the TCRdb table lists in-frame clones only, not all of them. This table has 55,000 to 75,000 clones, roughly 82% appearing once. The data stem from a study of OX40 agonist ivuxolimab in advanced cancers. Study overall: Patients' therapy was ivuxolimab, an antibody that acts as an agonist of OX40 (CD134).

The CDR3 has 14 amino acids. Germline V gene lookup returns CDR1 SGHAT and CDR2 FQNNGV. V lost 5 bases to trimming and J lost 0 bases, with 9 bases between them. Study results and caveats: CD8+ T cells showed, on average, more clonal expansion than CD4+ cells. At doses 0.1 to 3.0 mg/kg, CD4+ and CD8+ clones expanded.

This specimen was CD4+ or CD8+ T cells sorted from blood, taken in a trial of the OX40 agonist ivuxolimab. This TCR was recovered from an adult with an advanced solid tumor such as melanoma, head and neck, liver or kidney cancer. The chain recombines TRBV11-2 with TRBJ2-3; D uncertain. CDR3 in DNA: TGTGCCAGCAGCCCGAAACAGAGCACAGATACGCAGTATTTT. Translating gives CASSPKQSTDTQYF.